This TCR beta chain is from a study of OX40 agonist ivuxolimab in advanced cancers. Study-wide background: The diagnoses of dose-escalation patients were hepatocellular carcinoma, melanoma, renal cell or head and neck cancer.

Study results and caveats: Certain nonresponding patients likewise had low normalized T-cell clonal expansion. In general, CD8+ T cells held more expanded clones than CD4+ did, on average.

Clones were sequenced by immunoSEQ multiplex PCR, and TCRdb holds only the in-frame ones, with some missing. The table lists approximately 91,000 clones, more than 75% of them singletons, with about 0.3% in the top ten. This CDR3 has 20 residues. Turning to this clone: Its antigen is not identified.

The rearrangement uses TRBV21-1 and TRBJ1-2. TRBV21-1 is classified as a pseudogene. This TCR derives from an adult with an advanced solid tumor such as melanoma, head and neck, liver or kidney cancer. The source material was CD4+ or CD8+ T cells sorted from blood, sampled in a trial of the OX40 agonist ivuxolimab. CDR3: CASTNGGKFKQGWLVYGYTF. DNA for the CDR3: TGTGCCAGCACCAACGGGGGGAAGTTCAAACAGGGCTGGCTGGTCTATGGCTACACCTTC.